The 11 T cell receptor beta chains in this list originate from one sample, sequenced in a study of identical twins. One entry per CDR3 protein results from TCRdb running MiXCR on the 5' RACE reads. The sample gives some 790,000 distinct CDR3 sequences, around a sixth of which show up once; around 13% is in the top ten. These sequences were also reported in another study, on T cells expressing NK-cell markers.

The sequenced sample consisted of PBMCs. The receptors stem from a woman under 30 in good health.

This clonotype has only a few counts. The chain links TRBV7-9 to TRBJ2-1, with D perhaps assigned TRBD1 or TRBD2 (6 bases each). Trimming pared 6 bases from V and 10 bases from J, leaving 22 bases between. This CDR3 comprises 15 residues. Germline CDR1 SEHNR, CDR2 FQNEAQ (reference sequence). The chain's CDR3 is CASSSLLGGLVEQFF. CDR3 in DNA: TGTGCCAGCAGTTCCCTACTCGGGGGCCTCGTCGAGCAGTTCTTC.

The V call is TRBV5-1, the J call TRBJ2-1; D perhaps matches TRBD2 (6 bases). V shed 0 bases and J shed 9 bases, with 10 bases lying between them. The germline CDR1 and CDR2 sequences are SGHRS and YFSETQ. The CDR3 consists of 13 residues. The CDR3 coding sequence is TGCGCCAGCAGCTTGGCTAGCGAGAGTGAGCAGTTCTTC. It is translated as CASSLASESEQFF. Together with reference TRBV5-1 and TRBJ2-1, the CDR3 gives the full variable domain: KAGVTQTPRYLIKTRGQQVTLSCSPISGHRSVSWYQQTPGQGLQFLFEYFSETQRNKGNFPGRFSGRQFSNSRSEMNVSTLELGDSALYLCASSLASESEQFFGPGTRLTVL.

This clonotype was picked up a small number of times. DNA of the CDR3: TGTGCCAGCAGTTACGGACTAGCGGGGGGGCCCGGGGAGCTGTTTTTT. Amino acids: CASSYGLAGGPGELFF. The V gene is TRBV12-3 or TRBV12-4, the J gene TRBJ2-2; 15 nucleotides align to TRBD2. The CDR3 totals 16 residues. Unmatched junction bases numbered 3, after V lost 4 bases and J lost 6 bases.

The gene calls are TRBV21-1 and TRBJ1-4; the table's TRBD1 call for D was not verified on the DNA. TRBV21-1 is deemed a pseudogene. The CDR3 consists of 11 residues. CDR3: CASSLYRDRNF. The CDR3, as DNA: TGTGCCAGCAGTCTCTACCGGGACAGGAATTTT.

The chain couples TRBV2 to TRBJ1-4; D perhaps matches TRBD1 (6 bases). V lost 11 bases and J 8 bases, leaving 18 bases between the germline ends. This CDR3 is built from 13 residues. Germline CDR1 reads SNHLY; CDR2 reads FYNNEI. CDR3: CAGLTGQGEKLFF. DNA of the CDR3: TGTGCCGGATTAACAGGGCAAGGAGAAAAACTGTTTTTT.

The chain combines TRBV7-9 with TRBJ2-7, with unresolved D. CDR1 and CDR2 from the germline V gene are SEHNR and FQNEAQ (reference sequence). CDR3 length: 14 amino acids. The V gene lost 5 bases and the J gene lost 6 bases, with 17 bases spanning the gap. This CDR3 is CASSQDWLVSEQYF. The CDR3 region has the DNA TGTGCCAGCAGCCAGGATTGGTTGGTAAGCGAGCAGTACTTC.

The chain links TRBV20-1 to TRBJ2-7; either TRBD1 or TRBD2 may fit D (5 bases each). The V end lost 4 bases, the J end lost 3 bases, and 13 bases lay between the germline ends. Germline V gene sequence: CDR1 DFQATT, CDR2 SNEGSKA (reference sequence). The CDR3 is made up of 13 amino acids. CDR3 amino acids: CSAIGAPDYEQYF. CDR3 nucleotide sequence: TGCAGTGCTATCGGGGCCCCGGACTACGAGCAGTACTTC.

CDR3: CSPVNTISYEQYF. As DNA, the CDR3 is TGCAGCCCGGTTAATACGATATCCTACGAGCAGTACTTC. The chain joins TRBV20-1 to TRBJ2-7; no clear D. Germline V gives CDR1 DFQATT, CDR2 SNEGSKA (reference sequence). The CDR3 is 13 residues long.

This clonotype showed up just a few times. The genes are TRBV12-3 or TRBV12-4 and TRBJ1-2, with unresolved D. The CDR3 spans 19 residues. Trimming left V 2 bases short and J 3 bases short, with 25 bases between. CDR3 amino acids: CASSLSPPLRGPSDYGYTF. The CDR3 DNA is TGTGCCAGCAGTTTATCACCCCCCCTGAGAGGGCCCAGTGACTATGGCTACACCTTC.

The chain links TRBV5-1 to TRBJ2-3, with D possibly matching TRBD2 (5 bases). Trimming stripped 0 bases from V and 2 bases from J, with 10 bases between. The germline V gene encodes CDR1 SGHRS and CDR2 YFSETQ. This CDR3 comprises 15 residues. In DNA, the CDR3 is TGCGCCAGCAGCTTGGATCGGGGTGACACAGATACGCAGTATTTT. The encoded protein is CASSLDRGDTDTQYF.

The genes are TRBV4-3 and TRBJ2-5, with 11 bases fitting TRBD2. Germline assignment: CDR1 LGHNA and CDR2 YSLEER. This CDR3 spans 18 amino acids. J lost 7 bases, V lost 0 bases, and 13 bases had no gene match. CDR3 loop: CASSQEVTSGGAKGTQYF. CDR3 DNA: TGCGCCAGCAGCCAAGAAGTTACTAGCGGGGGTGCTAAGGGGACCCAGTACTTC.